The rows below give T cell receptor beta chains drawn from one sample of a study of blood T cell repertoires in COVID-19. The method was immunoSEQ multiplex PCR; TCRdb's version includes in-frame clones alone and lacks a portion of them. The sample has under 400,000 clones; roughly 88% are singletons. The sample taken for sequencing was peripheral blood. The receptor set was obtained from a woman in her twenties or thirties with COVID-19, enrolled during active disease. The CDR3 runs from the conserved cysteine through the conserved F or W. The D gene is left open where the match is weak. Expanded clones are given a class, and other clones once, few, many or no size at all.

v_call	d_call	j_call	clone_size	cdr3_aa	cdr3_nt
TRBV5-1	TRBD2	TRBJ2-1	NA	CASSPWLAGGNEQFF	TGCGCCAGCAGCCCATGGCTAGCGGGGGGGAATGAGCAGTTCTTC
TRBV15	TRBD2	TRBJ2-1	few	CATSRDNTGGGRNEQFF	TGTGCCACCAGCAGAGATAATACGGGCGGGGGAAGGAATGAGCAGTTCTTC
TRBV5-1	NA	TRBJ2-3	NA	CASNVASTDTQYF	TGCGCCAGCAACGTGGCTAGCACAGATACGCAGTATTTT
TRBV18	TRBD1	TRBJ1-6	few	CASSGTGERSPLHF	TGTGCCAGCTCAGGGACAGGGGAGCGATCACCCCTCCACTTT
TRBV6-5	NA	TRBJ1-2	NA	CASSRARGENYGYTF	TGTGCCAGCAGCCGCGCCAGGGGTGAGAACTATGGCTACACCTTC
TRBV11-3	NA	TRBJ1-1	NA	CASSPLEGGTEAFF	TGTGCCAGCAGCCCCTTGGAGGGGGGGACTGAAGCTTTCTTT
TRBV5-1	NA	TRBJ2-4	NA	CASSFVEGSIQYF	TGCGCCAGCAGCTTCGTGGAGGGGAGCATTCAGTACTTC
TRBV2	NA	TRBJ1-2	once	CASRGDSRYGYTF	TGTGCCAGCAGGGGGGACTCACGATATGGCTACACCTTC
TRBV15	NA	TRBJ1-4	once	CATSRDGAATNEKLFF	TGTGCCACCAGCAGAGATGGGGCAGCAACTAATGAAAAACTGTTTTTT
TRBV5-1	TRBD1	TRBJ1-4	NA	CASSLGQGATNEKLFF	TGCGCCAGCAGCTTAGGACAGGGGGCTACTAATGAAAAACTGTTTTTT
TRBV15	NA	TRBJ1-3	NA	CATSRDRTVASGNTIYF	TGTGCCACCAGCAGAGATCGTACAGTCGCCTCTGGAAACACCATATATTTT
TRBV13	TRBD2	TRBJ2-3	NA	CASSLEPGGGTTDTQYF	TGTGCCAGCAGCTTAGAGCCCGGCGGGGGGACCACAGATACGCAGTATTTT
TRBV4-3	NA	TRBJ2-3	NA	CASGKLGGTDTQYF	TGCGCCAGCGGCAAACTAGGAGGCACAGATACGCAGTATTTT
TRBV4-1	NA	TRBJ1-1	NA	CASSLRTGMTEAFF	TGCGCCAGCAGCCTCAGAACAGGGATGACTGAAGCTTTCTTT
TRBV14	NA	TRBJ1-2	NA	CASSSNRDKNYGYTF	TGTGCCAGCAGCTCAAACCGGGACAAGAACTATGGCTACACCTTC
TRBV15	NA	TRBJ1-5	NA	CATSRDLGGALQQPQHF	TGTGCCACCAGCAGAGATCTGGGGGGGGCCCTGCAACAGCCCCAGCATTTT